This paragraph reports one TCR beta chain. This clonotype was counted a few times. It lacks a known antigen. Nothing much larger sits one base from this clone, and base qualities are not available. The sample comes from a study of T cells in Graves' hyperthyroidism and ophthalmopathy (dated by TCRdb to between 2018 and 2021). Concerning the study at large: Peripheral blood samples were taken at the time of initial diagnosis, prior to any treatment. A discovery cohort of around 100 patients, roughly 40 with Graves' ophthalmopathy and about 58 with stable Graves' hyperthyroidism, was used to find distinguishing TCR V-J signatures. Prospective prediction of ophthalmopathy was tested in an independent validation cohort of approximately 19 hyperthyroidism patients and some 17 patients who later progressed to ophthalmopathy. For training and testing, the 110 or so patients in the discovery cohort were randomly divided in a 7:3 ratio. In roughly six Graves' hyperthyroidism patients, the study also compared T-cell repertoires from thyroid tissue with T-cell repertoires from blood. Once sampling was done, hyperthyroidism patients were given methimazole at a starting dose of 30 mg daily, whereas ophthalmopathy patients were given high-dose intravenous methylprednisolone. The paper describes TCR Vbeta CDR3 sequencing of around 140 peripheral blood samples, made up of 40 to 45 ophthalmopathy patients, 70 to 75 hyperthyroidism patients and roughly 17 progressor patients.

General conclusions and limits of the study: No statistical method was used to set the sample size in advance, and investigators knew the group allocation. During validation, the model predicted progression to ophthalmopathy a median of around six months ahead of onset, with approximately 70% sensitivity and roughly 72% specificity. Ophthalmopathy was separated from stable hyperthyroidism by a 13 V-J signature model, with approximately 90% sensitivity and just over 81% specificity obtained in cross-validation and 80%/75% obtained in testing. Most expanded thyroid clonotypes (frequency above 0.001) were also detected in blood, suggesting blood repertoires may reflect thyroid immune responses.

The TCR beta CDR3 regions were amplified from RNA transcripts. The TCR CDR3 was subjected to a first round of RT-PCR using the HTBI primer set and the Qiagen OneStep RT-PCR kit. A second multiplex PCR round built the libraries, followed by size selection and purification. Paired-end sequencing of the libraries was performed with 100 bp reads on an Illumina HiSeq2000. The source study handled its data this way. SOAPnuke was used to process the raw data, removing reads that contained adapters or uncalled bases, had a mean Phred below 15, or lacked an exact match to the constant primer or identifier. High-quality paired reads were merged using COPE v1.2.5, and each unique nucleotide sequence was defined as a clonotype. MiTCR v1.1 was used to align clonotypes to the IMGT TRBV, TRBD and TRBJ reference segments. Only V-J combinations with frequency above 0.0001, covering 98% to 99.2% of repertoires, were analysed. The TCS score was defined as F50 (clonal expansion) divided by E x V (chaos), with BLOSUM62-based TCRdist calculated between CDR3 peptides within each V-J. Welch's t-statistics and random forest reduced around 510 V-J features to roughly 13, which were used in a naive Bayes classifier (R e1071). TCRdb ran its own pipeline on the public reads, namely fastp trimming at Q25 and MiXCR clone calling, and kept in-frame beta chains. Every CDR3 protein is listed once, alongside the most common genes and DNA of its rows. V and J calls and clone size were set by TCRdb, not the authors. The sample contains about 600,000 distinct CDR3 sequences, about a sixth of them found a single time. Roughly 3% of the sample goes to the ten largest clones.

In the ophthalmopathy patients, disease was moderately to severely active, with a Clinical Activity Score of 3 or more, a NOSPECS grade of 4 or more, and a duration of less than 3 months. Exclusion was applied to patients with uncontrolled infections, other autoimmune diseases, pregnancy or lactation. Clinical symptoms, serum thyroxine and TRAb, thyroid ultrasound, and orbital computed tomography formed the basis for the diagnoses. PBMCs were separated from 7.5 to 10 ml of fresh peripheral blood using Ficoll-Paque density gradient centrifugation. Trizol reagent was used to extract total RNA, and RNA quality was then checked on an Agilent 2100 Bioanalyzer. Sequencing input: blood. The receptor was isolated from a woman aged 40 to 50 with Graves' ophthalmopathy.

The bases read TGTGCCAGCAGCCCGAGAAGTCCCGTGGGACAGAGCTCCTACAATGAGCAGTTCTTC. It translates to CASSPRSPVGQSSYNEQFF. The chain couples TRBV9 to TRBJ2-1; 7 bases in between match TRBD1. As encoded in the germline V gene, CDR1 is SGDLS while CDR2 is YYNGEE. The CDR3 holds 19 amino acids from the cysteine to the phenylalanine. Only the CDR3 part of the read is kept: 57 bases, read in frame from the first base. V has 4 bases trimmed and J has 0 bases trimmed; junction bases matching no gene number 16.